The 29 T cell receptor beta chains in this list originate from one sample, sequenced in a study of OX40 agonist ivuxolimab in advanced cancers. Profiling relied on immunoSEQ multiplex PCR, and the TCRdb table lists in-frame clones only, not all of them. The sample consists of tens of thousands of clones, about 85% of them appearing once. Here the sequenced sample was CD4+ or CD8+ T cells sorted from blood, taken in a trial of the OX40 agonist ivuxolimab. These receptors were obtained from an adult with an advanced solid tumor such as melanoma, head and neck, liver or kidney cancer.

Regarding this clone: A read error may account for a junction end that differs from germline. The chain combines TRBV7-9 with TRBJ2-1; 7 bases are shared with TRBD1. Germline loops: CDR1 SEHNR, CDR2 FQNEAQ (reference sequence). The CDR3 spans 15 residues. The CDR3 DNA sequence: TGTGCCAGCAGGTTAGGCCCTGGGGACAGCAATGAGCAGTTCTTC. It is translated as CASRLGPGDSNEQFF.

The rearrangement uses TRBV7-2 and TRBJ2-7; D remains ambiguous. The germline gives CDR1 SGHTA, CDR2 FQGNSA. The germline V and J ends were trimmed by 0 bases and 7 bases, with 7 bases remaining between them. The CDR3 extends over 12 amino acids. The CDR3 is CASSLAQLEQYF. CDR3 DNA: TGTGCCAGCAGCTTAGCACAGTTGGAGCAGTACTTC. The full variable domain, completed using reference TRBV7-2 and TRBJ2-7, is GAGVSQSPSNKVTEKGKDVELRCDPISGHTALYWYRQSLGQGLEFLIYFQGNSAPDKSGLPSDRFSAERTGGSVSTLTIQRTQQEDSAVYLCASSLAQLEQYFGPGTRLTVT.

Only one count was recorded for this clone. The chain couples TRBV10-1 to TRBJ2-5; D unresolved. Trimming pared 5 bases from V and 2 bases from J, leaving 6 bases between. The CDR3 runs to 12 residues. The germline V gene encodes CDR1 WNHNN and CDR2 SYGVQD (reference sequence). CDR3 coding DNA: TGCGCCAGCAGTCCAGGACAAGAGACCCAGTACTTC. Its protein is CASSPGQETQYF.

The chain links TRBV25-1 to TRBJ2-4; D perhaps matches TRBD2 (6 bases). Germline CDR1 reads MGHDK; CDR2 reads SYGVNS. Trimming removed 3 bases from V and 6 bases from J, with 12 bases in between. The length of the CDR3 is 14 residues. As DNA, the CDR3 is TGTGCCAGCAGTGACAGGGAGGATAGAAACATTCAGTACTTC. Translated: CASSDREDRNIQYF.

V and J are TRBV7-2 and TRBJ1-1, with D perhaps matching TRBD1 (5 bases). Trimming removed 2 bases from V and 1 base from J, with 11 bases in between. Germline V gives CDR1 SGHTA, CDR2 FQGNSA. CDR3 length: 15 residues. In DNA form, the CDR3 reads TGTGCCAGCAGCTTATATCAGGGAGGGAACACTGAAGCTTTCTTT. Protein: CASSLYQGGNTEAFF.

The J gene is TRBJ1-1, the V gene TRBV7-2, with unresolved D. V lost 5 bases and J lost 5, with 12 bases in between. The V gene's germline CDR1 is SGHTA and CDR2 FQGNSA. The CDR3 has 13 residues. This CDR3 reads CASSRQLSTEAFF. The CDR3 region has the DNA TGTGCCAGCAGCCGTCAACTAAGTACTGAAGCTTTCTTT.

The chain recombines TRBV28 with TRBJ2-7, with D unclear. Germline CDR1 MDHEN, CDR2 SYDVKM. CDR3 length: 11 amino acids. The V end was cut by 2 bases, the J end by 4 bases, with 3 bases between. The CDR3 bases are TGTGCCAGCAGTTTAAAGTACGAGCAGTACTTC. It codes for CASSLKYEQYF.

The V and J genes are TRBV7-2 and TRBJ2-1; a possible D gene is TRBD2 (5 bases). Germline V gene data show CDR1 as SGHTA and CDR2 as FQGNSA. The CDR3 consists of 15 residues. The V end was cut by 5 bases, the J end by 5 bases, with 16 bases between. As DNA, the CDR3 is TGTGCCAGCAGCCGATCCGCCGTAGCGAACAATGAGCAGTTCTTC. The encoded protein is CASSRSAVANNEQFF. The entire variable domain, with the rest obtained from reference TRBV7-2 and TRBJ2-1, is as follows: GAGVSQSPSNKVTEKGKDVELRCDPISGHTALYWYRQSLGQGLEFLIYFQGNSAPDKSGLPSDRFSAERTGGSVSTLTIQRTQQEDSAVYLCASSRSAVANNEQFFGPGTRLTVL.

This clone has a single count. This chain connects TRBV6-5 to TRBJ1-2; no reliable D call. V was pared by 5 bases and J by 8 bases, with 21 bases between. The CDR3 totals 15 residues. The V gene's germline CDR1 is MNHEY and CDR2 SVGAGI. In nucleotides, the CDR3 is TGTGCCAGCAGTCCTCTCGAGGGAGGTCGGTCGGGCTACACCTTC. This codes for CASSPLEGGRSGYTF.

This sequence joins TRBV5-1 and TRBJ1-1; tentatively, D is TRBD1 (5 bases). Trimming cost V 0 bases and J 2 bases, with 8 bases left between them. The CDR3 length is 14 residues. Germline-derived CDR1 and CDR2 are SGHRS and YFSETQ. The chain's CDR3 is CASSLVGTNTEAFF. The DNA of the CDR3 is TGCGCCAGCAGCTTGGTGGGGACTAACACTGAAGCTTTCTTT.

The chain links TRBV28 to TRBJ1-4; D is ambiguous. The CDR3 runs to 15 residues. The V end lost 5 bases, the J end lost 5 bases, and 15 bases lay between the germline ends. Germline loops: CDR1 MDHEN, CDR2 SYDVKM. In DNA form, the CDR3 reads TGTGCCAGCAGTACCTTGGGTAGGGTGAATGAAAAACTGTTTTTT. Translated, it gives CASSTLGRVNEKLFF.

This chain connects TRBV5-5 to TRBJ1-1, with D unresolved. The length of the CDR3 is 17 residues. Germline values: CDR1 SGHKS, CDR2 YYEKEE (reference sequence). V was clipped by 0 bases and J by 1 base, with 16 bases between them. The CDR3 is CASSLDLPGRGNTEAFF. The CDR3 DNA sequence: TGTGCCAGCAGCTTGGACCTCCCGGGCCGCGGGAACACTGAAGCTTTCTTT.

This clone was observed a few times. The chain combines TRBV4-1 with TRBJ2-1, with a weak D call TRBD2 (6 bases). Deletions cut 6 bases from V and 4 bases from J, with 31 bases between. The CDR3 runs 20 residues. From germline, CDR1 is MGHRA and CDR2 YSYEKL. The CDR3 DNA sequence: TGCGCCAGCAGTGATACGACCGGGAAGAAGGAGGGAGTGGCTTACAATGAGCAGTTCTTC. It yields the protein CASSDTTGKKEGVAYNEQFF.

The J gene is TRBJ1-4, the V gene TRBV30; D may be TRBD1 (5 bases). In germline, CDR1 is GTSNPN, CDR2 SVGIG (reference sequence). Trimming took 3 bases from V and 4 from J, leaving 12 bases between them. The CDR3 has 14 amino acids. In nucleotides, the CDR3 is TGTGCCTGGAGCGGGGGTCCCCTTAATGAAAAACTGTTTTTT. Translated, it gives CAWSGGPLNEKLFF.

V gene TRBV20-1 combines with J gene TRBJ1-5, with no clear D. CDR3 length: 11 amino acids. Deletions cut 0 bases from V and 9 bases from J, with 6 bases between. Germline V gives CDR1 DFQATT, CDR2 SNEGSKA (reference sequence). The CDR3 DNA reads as TGCAGTGCTAGAGATTTGGGGCCCCAGCATTTT. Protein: CSARDLGPQHF.

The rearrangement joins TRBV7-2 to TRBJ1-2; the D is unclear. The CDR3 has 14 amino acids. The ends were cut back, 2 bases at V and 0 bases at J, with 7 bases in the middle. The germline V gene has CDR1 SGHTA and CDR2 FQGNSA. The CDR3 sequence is CASSLPISNYGYTF. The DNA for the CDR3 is TGTGCCAGCAGCTTACCCATTTCTAACTATGGCTACACCTTC.

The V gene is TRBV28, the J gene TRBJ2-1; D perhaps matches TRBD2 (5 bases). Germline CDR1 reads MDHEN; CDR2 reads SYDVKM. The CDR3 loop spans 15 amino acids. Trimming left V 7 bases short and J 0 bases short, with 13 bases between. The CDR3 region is CASNRGISSYNEQFF. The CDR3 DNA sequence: TGTGCCAGCAACCGGGGTATAAGCTCCTACAATGAGCAGTTCTTC.

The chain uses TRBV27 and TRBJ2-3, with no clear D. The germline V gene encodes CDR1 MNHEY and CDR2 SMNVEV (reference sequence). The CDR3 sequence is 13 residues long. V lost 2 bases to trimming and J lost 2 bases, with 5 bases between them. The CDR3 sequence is CASSLGATDTQYF. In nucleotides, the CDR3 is TGTGCCAGCAGTTTAGGAGCCACAGATACGCAGTATTTT.

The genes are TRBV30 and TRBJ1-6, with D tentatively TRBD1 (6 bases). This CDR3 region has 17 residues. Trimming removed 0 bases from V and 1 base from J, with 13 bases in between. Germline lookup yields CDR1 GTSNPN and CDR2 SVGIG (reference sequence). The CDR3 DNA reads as TGTGCCTGGAGTGTACGGGGCAGGGGTTCCTATAATTCACCCCTCCACTTT. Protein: CAWSVRGRGSYNSPLHF. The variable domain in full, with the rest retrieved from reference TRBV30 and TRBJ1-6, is SQTIHQWPATLVQPVGSPLSLECTVEGTSNPNLYWYRQAAGRGLQLLFYSVGIGQISSEVPQNLSASRPQDRQFILSSKKLLLSDSGFYLCAWSVRGRGSYNSPLHFGNGTRLTVT.

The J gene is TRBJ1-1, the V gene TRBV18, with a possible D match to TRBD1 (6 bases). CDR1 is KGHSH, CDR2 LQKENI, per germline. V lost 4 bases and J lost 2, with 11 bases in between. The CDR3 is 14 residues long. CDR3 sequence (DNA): TGTGCCAGCTCACGGGACATCCAAAACACTGAAGCTTTCTTT. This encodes CASSRDIQNTEAFF.

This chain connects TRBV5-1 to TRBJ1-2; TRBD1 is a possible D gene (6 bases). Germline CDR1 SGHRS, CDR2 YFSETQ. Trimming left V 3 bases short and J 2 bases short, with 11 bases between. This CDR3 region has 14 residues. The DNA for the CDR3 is TGCGCCAGCAGCTGGGACACCTCCAACTATGGCTACACCTTC. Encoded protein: CASSWDTSNYGYTF.

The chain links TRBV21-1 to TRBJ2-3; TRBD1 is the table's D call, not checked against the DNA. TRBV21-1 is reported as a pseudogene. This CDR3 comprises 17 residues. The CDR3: CASPLVGRVGSTDTQYF. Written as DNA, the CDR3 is TGTGCCAGCCCACTGGTGGGCAGGGTAGGGAGCACAGATACGCAGTATTTT.

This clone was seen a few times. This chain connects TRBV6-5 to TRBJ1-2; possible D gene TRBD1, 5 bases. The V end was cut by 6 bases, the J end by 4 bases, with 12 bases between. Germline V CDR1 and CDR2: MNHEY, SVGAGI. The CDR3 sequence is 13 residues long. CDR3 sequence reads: CASRNDRSYGYTF. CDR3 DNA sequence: TGTGCCAGCAGGAACGACAGAAGCTATGGCTACACCTTC.

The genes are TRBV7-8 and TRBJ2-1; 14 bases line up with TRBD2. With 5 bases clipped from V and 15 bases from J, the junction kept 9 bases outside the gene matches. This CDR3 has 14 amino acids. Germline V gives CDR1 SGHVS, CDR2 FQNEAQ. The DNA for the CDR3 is TGTGCCAGCAGCGATCAAGGGACTAGCGGGAGACTGTTCTTC. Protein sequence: CASSDQGTSGRLFF.

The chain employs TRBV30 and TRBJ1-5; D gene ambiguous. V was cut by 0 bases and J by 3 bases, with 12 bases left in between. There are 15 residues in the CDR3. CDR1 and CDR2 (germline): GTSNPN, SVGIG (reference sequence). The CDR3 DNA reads TGTGCCTGGAGTGTACGGTCCGGGTTCAATCAGCCCCAGCATTTT. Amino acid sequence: CAWSVRSGFNQPQHF.

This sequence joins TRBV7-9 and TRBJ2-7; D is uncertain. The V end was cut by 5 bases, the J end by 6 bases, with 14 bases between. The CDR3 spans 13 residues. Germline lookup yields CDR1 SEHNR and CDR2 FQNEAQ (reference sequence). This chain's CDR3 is CASSRPPSAEQYF. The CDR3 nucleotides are TGTGCCAGCAGCCGCCCTCCGTCGGCCGAGCAGTACTTC.

Written as DNA, the CDR3 is TGCGCCAGCAGCGCTTCGTGGGGGCAAGGCACTGAAGCTTTCTTT. Protein sequence: CASSASWGQGTEAFF. The chain joins TRBV5-1 to TRBJ1-1; perhaps TRBD1 as D (6 bases). The CDR3 loop spans 15 amino acids. CDR1 and CDR2 (germline): SGHRS, YFSETQ. V shed 4 bases and J shed 4 bases, with 17 bases lying between them.

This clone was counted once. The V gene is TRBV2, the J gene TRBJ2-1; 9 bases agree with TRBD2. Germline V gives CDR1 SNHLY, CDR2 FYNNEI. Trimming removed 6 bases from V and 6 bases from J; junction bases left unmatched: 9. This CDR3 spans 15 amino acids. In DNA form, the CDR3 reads TGTGCCAGCAGGTCGGGACTAGCACGGATCAATGAGCAGTTCTTC. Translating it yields CASRSGLARINEQFF.

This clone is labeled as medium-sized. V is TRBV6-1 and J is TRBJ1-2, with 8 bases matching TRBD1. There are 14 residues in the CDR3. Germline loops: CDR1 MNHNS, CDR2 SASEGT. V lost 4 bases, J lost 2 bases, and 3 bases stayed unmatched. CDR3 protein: CASSGQGQNYGYTF. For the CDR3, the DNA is TGTGCCAGCAGTGGACAGGGGCAGAACTATGGCTACACCTTC.